This T cell receptor beta chain was documented in a study of blood T cell repertoires in COVID-19. Across the whole study: Samples of COVID-19 (acute and convalescent) were obtained from the United States, Italy and Spain.

J gave up 5 bases and V 3 bases, and 18 bases lay outside the gene matches. This CDR3 is built from 18 residues. Per germline, CDR1 SGHNT and CDR2 YYREEE (reference sequence). The assay was immunoSEQ multiplex PCR, and TCRdb's table has in-frame clones only and misses some. This sample has about 70,000 clones, with about 85% found just once. This TCR came from an older man with acute or convalescent COVID-19. The V and J genes are TRBV5-4 and TRBJ2-5, with 8 positions matching TRBD2. Input material: peripheral blood. The DNA of the CDR3 is TGTGCCAGCAGCTGGAACCTCAAGCGGGAGCCGGGTGGGGAGACCCAGTACTTC. Protein sequence: CASSWNLKREPGGETQYF. Using reference TRBV5-4 and TRBJ2-5 for the parts outside the CDR3, the full variable domain is ETGVTQSPTHLIKTRGQQVTLRCSSQSGHNTVSWYQQALGQGPQFIFQYYREEENGRGNFPPRFSGLQFPNYSSELNVNALELDDSALYLCASSWNLKREPGGETQYFGPGTRLLVL.